This paragraph reports one TCR beta chain. This CDR3 is 18 amino acids long. Germline assignment: CDR1 LNHDA and CDR2 SQIVND (reference sequence). The trim removed 3 bases at V and 1 base at J, leaving 9 bases unmatched. Here immunoSEQ multiplex PCR was the method, and the copy in TCRdb shows in-frame clones only, minus some. The table records fewer than 900,000 clones, about 89% of them present only once. Treatment here: 15 to 20 received Ad26.COV2.S at low or high dose, single or two shots; a few received placebo; per-sample allocation not given. Sample collection was performed on day 63 after the first vaccine or placebo injection. Vaccination employed an Ad26 vector expressing the Wuhan-strain SARS-CoV-2 spike. This sample stems from a study of Ad26.COV2.S vaccination and SARS-CoV-2 variants.

Source: peripheral blood, taken in a trial of Ad26.COV2.S vaccine versus placebo. The chain links TRBV19 to TRBJ1-5; 10 nucleotides line up with TRBD1. This TCR was recovered from a person aged 18-60 years who received the Ad26.COV2.S COVID-19 vaccine or a placebo. The chain's CDR3 is CASSIGLGTGVSNQPQHF. The CDR3 DNA is TGTGCCAGTAGTATTGGCTTGGGGACAGGGGTAAGCAATCAGCCCCAGCATTTT.